In this sample, the clone carrying this T cell receptor beta chain turned up once. What it recognizes is unknown. This sample is part of a study of tumor-infiltrating lymphocytes in localized non-small cell lung cancer. The wider study: Several tumor histologies, both smoking statuses, and some post-neoadjuvant chemotherapy samples were included.

Whole-study results and caveats: Available tissue quantity limited TCR sequencing to a patient subset. Higher tumor T cell infiltration than in uninvolved lung was supported by TCRbeta sequencing.

Assay used: immunoSEQ multiplex PCR; TCRdb lists only in-frame clones, some missing. The sample lists around 14,000 clones; roughly 80% were seen once. Trimming removed 2 bases from V and 0 bases from J, with 7 bases in between. Per germline, CDR1 KGHSH and CDR2 LQKENI. The CDR3 sequence is 14 residues long. The V and J genes are TRBV18 and TRBJ1-1; D gene uncertain. The sequencing sample was made of lung tumor tissue. This clonotype originated in a human donor with non-small cell lung cancer. The CDR3 spells CASSPNSMNTEAFF. The CDR3 DNA reads TGTGCCAGCTCACCAAACTCGATGAACACTGAAGCTTTCTTT. The variable domain in full, with the rest retrieved from reference TRBV18 and TRBJ1-1, is NAGVMQNPRHLVRRRGQEARLRCSPMKGHSHVYWYRQLPEEGLKFMVYLQKENIIDESGMPKERFSAEFPKEGPSILRIQQVVRGDSAAYFCASSPNSMNTEAFFGQGTRLTVV.